These 28 T cell receptor beta chains came from one sample sequenced in a study of blood T cell repertoires in COVID-19. The method was immunoSEQ multiplex PCR; TCRdb's version includes in-frame clones alone and lacks a portion of them. The data show about 320,000 clones, with about 87% seen just once and 1.6% held by the top ten. The material sequenced was peripheral blood. The receptors stem from a woman between 25 and 40 years old with COVID-19, enrolled during active disease.

This chain links TRBV2 with TRBJ2-1; 7 nucleotides line up with TRBD1. Germline loops: CDR1 SNHLY, CDR2 FYNNEI. The CDR3 spans 13 residues. The V gene end was trimmed by 2 bases and the J gene end by 7 bases; junction bases not matched to a gene: 2. DNA for the CDR3: TGTGCCAGCAGTGAACGACAGGGAAATGAGCAGTTCTTC. Protein product: CASSERQGNEQFF.

A word on this clone: One end of the junction fails to match germline, which may point to a read error. Here the CDR3 reads CASSEAWGGNQRQHF. CDR3 bases: TGTGCCAGCAGTGAAGCCTGGGGGGGTAATCAGCGCCAGCATTTT. The chain carries TRBV6-1 and TRBJ1-5, with a weak D call TRBD1 (5 bases). The germline gives CDR1 MNHNS, CDR2 SASEGT. The CDR3 contains 15 residues.

The chain carries TRBV5-6 and TRBJ1-1, with D perhaps matching TRBD1 (5 bases). Germline values: CDR1 SGHDT, CDR2 YYEEEE. V was cut by 4 bases and J by 5 bases, with 21 bases left in between. This CDR3 has 16 amino acids. This CDR3 reads CASSGNLGGGLTEAFF. CDR3 sequence (DNA): TGTGCCAGCAGCGGTAACCTCGGGGGAGGTTTGACTGAAGCTTTCTTT.

The chain has TRBV24-1 and TRBJ2-2; 7 positions match TRBD1. The germline CDR1 and CDR2 sequences are KGHDR and SFDVKD. The ends lost 8 bases at V and 3 bases at J; junction bases unmatched: 5. CDR3 length: 14 amino acids. CDR3 sequence (DNA): TGTGCCACCAAACAGGGGTCGGACACCGGGGAGCTGTTTTTT. Its protein product is CATKQGSDTGELFF.

In DNA form, the CDR3 reads TGTGCCTGGAGTGTTTGGGGCAGGGTGAACACTGAAGCTTTCTTT. Encoded protein: CAWSVWGRVNTEAFF. This chain joins TRBV30 and TRBJ1-1, with a possible D match to TRBD1 (5 bases). The CDR3 has 15 residues. V was clipped by 0 bases and J by 0 bases, with 11 bases between them. CDR1 and CDR2 from the germline V gene are GTSNPN and SVGIG (reference sequence).

The rearrangement links TRBV5-4 to TRBJ1-1, with 8 bases matching TRBD1. This CDR3 spans 13 amino acids. Per the germline V gene, CDR1 is SGHNT and CDR2 is YYREEE (reference sequence). V shed 4 bases and J 6 bases; nucleotides not matched to a gene: 5. The CDR3 DNA reads TGTGCCAGCAGCCCGAAGACAGGGGCTGAAGCTTTCTTT. It codes for CASSPKTGAEAFF.

The chain has TRBV5-1 and TRBJ1-5; 8 bases match TRBD1. The junction had 4 bases not matched to a gene; V was cut back by 4 bases and J by 4 bases. The V gene's germline CDR1 is SGHRS and CDR2 YFSETQ. This CDR3 comprises 14 residues. CDR3 residues: CASSPGGPNQPQHF. The CDR3 region has the DNA TGCGCCAGCAGCCCAGGGGGCCCGAATCAGCCCCAGCATTTT.

This clone was recorded once. The chain carries TRBV7-2 and TRBJ1-4; 10 bases are shared with TRBD1. V lost 5 bases to trimming and J lost 7 bases; unmatched junction nucleotides: 4. Looked up from germline, CDR1 is SGHTA and CDR2 is FQGNSA. This CDR3 comprises 14 residues. CDR3 nucleotides: TGTGCCAGCAGCAACGACAGGGGGCGTGAAAAACTGTTTTTT. It encodes CASSNDRGREKLFF.

The gene calls are TRBV27 and TRBJ2-7, with a weak D call TRBD2 (5 bases). The CDR3 runs to 13 residues. V dropped 2 bases and J dropped 6 bases, with 11 bases sitting between them. Germline CDR1 and CDR2: MNHEY and SMNVEV (reference sequence). CDR3 residues: CASSLVLGGEQYV. Here the CDR3 DNA reads TGTGCCAGCAGTTTAGTATTAGGAGGCGAGCAGTACGTC.

The V and J genes are TRBV7-8 and TRBJ1-2, with 8 bases identical to TRBD1. The CDR3 has 13 amino acids. The germline gives CDR1 SGHVS, CDR2 FQNEAQ. J gave up 4 bases and V 5 bases, and 3 bases lay outside the gene matches. In DNA form, the CDR3 reads TGTGCCAGCAGCCGGGACAGGAGCTATGGCTACACCTTC. It codes for CASSRDRSYGYTF.

The chain has TRBV7-9 and TRBJ1-6; D ambiguous. Trimming took 3 bases from V and 5 from J, leaving 8 bases between them. The length of the CDR3 is 14 residues. Germline V lookup: CDR1 SEHNR, CDR2 FQNEAQ (reference sequence). Written as DNA, the CDR3 is TGTGCCAGCAGCTTTTTACAGAATAATTCACCCCTCCACTTT. This codes for CASSFLQNNSPLHF.

The rearrangement links TRBV7-9 to TRBJ1-1; 9 nucleotides align to TRBD1. This CDR3 region has 15 residues. Per the germline V gene, CDR1 is SEHNR and CDR2 is FQNEAQ (reference sequence). V was clipped by 6 bases and J by 5 bases; unmatched bases: 10. The DNA of the CDR3 is TGTGCCAGCAGTTGGGGACAGGGTCGGGGTACTGAAGCTTTCTTT. Its translation is CASSWGQGRGTEAFF.

A note on this clone: Other DNA sequences in the same sample also yield this CDR3. The rearrangement joins TRBV30 to TRBJ1-5; D might be TRBD1 (6 bases). The germline V and J ends were trimmed by 0 bases and 6 bases, with 6 bases remaining between them. The germline gives CDR1 GTSNPN, CDR2 SVGIG (reference sequence). There are 12 residues in the CDR3. CDR3 DNA sequence: TGTGCCTGGAGTGTACAGGGTCAGCCCCAGCATTTT. Translated, it gives CAWSVQGQPQHF.

The rearrangement links TRBV9 to TRBJ1-5; D is possibly TRBD1 (5 bases). This CDR3 comprises 14 residues. V lost 1 base, J lost 6 bases, and 11 bases lay in between. Looked up from germline, CDR1 is SGDLS and CDR2 is YYNGEE. CDR3 protein: CASSVMDGAQPQHF. The CDR3 coding sequence is TGTGCCAGCAGCGTAATGGATGGGGCTCAGCCCCAGCATTTT.

This sequence joins TRBV2 and TRBJ2-7; 7 bases agree with TRBD2. The CDR3 consists of 14 residues. V lost 6 bases to trimming and J lost 3 bases; unmatched junction nucleotides: 8. Germline CDR1 and CDR2: SNHLY and FYNNEI. CDR3 sequence: CASRRDYILYEQYF. The CDR3 DNA reads TGTGCCAGCAGACGGGACTACATTCTCTACGAGCAGTACTTC.

The chain links TRBV18 to TRBJ1-1; D not certain. Germline assignment: CDR1 KGHSH and CDR2 LQKENI. With 6 bases removed from V and 0 bases from J, the gap between germline ends came to 14 bases. The CDR3 consists of 15 residues. Here the CDR3 reads CASSQSTPMNTEAFF. The CDR3 bases are TGTGCCAGCTCCCAAAGCACCCCCATGAACACTGAAGCTTTCTTT.

The V gene is TRBV6-1, the J gene TRBJ1-5, with D unresolved. The germline V and J ends were trimmed by 4 bases and 5 bases, with 9 bases remaining between them. The germline V gene encodes CDR1 MNHNS and CDR2 SASEGT. The CDR3 covers 13 residues. CDR3 in amino acids: CASSGSMDQPQHF. The CDR3 DNA sequence: TGTGCCAGCAGTGGATCTATGGATCAGCCCCAGCATTTT.

There are a few counts of this clone. V gene TRBV28 combines with J gene TRBJ1-5; tentatively, D is TRBD1 (6 bases). V lost 6 bases and J 4 bases, leaving 16 bases between the germline ends. The germline V gene encodes CDR1 MDHEN and CDR2 SYDVKM. The CDR3 sequence is 15 residues long. The CDR3 coding sequence is TGTGCCAGCAGAGGCCCAGGGGCCCCAAATCAGCCCCAGCATTTT. Protein: CASRGPGAPNQPQHF.

The rearrangement joins TRBV13 to TRBJ2-7; 11 bases match TRBD1. The ends lost 3 bases at V and 7 bases at J; junction bases unmatched: 5. This CDR3 has 14 amino acids. Germline V lookup: CDR1 PRHDT, CDR2 FYEKMQ (reference sequence). The CDR3 DNA follows: TGTGCCAGCAGCTTGGACAGGGGGCAAGGTGAGCAGTACTTC. It is translated as CASSLDRGQGEQYF.

The chain employs TRBV7-8 and TRBJ2-5; 8 bases align to TRBD1. Germline CDR1 reads SGHVS; CDR2 reads FQNEAQ. The CDR3 contains 13 residues. V trimming: 5 bases; J trimming: 5 bases; junction bases outside the gene matches: 4. CDR3 sequence: CASSPTGVETQYF. The CDR3 DNA is TGTGCCAGCAGCCCGACAGGGGTGGAGACCCAGTACTTC.

Turning to this clone: This specimen includes other DNA sequences encoding the same CDR3. The chain combines TRBV28 with TRBJ1-2, with D hard to call. V gave up 4 bases and J gave up 5 bases, with 5 bases separating them. CDR1 and CDR2 (germline): MDHEN, SYDVKM. The CDR3 contains 11 residues. CDR3 sequence: CASSYRYGYTF. The DNA of the CDR3 is TGTGCCAGCAGTTACAGATATGGCTACACCTTC.

Points on this clone: The same CDR3 can be traced to other DNA sequences in this sample. V and J are TRBV27 and TRBJ1-2, with 9 bases aligning to TRBD1. From germline, CDR1 is MNHEY and CDR2 SMNVEV (reference sequence). V shed 5 bases and J 5 bases; nucleotides not matched to a gene: 6. The CDR3 loop spans 14 amino acids. The CDR3 sequence: CASSPGQGLYGYTF. The CDR3 coding sequence is TGTGCCAGCAGTCCGGGACAGGGCTTGTATGGCTACACCTTC.

The chain links TRBV5-1 to TRBJ1-2; D gene ambiguous. The V end was cut by 0 bases, the J end by 4 bases, with 13 bases between. CDR1 and CDR2 (germline): SGHRS, YFSETQ. This CDR3 is 15 amino acids long. CDR3 amino acids: CASSLGLDKLYGYTF. The CDR3 DNA reads TGCGCCAGCAGCTTGGGTTTAGACAAACTCTATGGCTACACCTTC.

J is TRBJ1-2 and V is TRBV5-1; 8 nucleotides line up with TRBD1. CDR1 and CDR2 (germline): SGHRS, YFSETQ. With 5 bases clipped from V and 7 bases from J, the junction kept 10 bases outside the gene matches. The CDR3 runs 14 residues. As DNA, the CDR3 is TGCGCCAGCAGTCCTCCGGGACAGGTCTCTGGCTACACCTTC. Translating it yields CASSPPGQVSGYTF.

The rearrangement links TRBV7-9 to TRBJ1-1; a possible D gene is TRBD1 (5 bases). Trimming removed 2 bases at V and 10 bases at J, with 11 bases between. Looked up from germline, CDR1 is SEHNR and CDR2 is FQNEAQ (reference sequence). The CDR3 is 12 amino acids. For the CDR3, the DNA is TGTGCCAGCAGCTTATCAGGGATGGGAGCTTTCTTT. The encoded protein is CASSLSGMGAFF.

The CDR3 nucleotides are TGTGCCAGTAGTATAGACAAGACAGGGCACGGTACTGAAGCTTTCTTT. Translated, it gives CASSIDKTGHGTEAFF. The rearrangement uses TRBV19 and TRBJ1-1, with TRBD1 matching over 7 bases. The CDR3 is 16 amino acids. Trimming took 0 bases from V and 5 from J; bases not matched to a gene: 9. CDR1 and CDR2 (germline): LNHDA, SQIVND (reference sequence).

The V call is TRBV19, the J call TRBJ1-5; D is unresolved. The length of the CDR3 is 13 residues. Looked up from germline, CDR1 is LNHDA and CDR2 is SQIVND (reference sequence). V lost 1 base and J 3 bases, leaving 4 bases between the germline ends. CDR3 DNA sequence: TGTGCCAGTAGTATAGCCTTCAATCAGCCCCAGCATTTT. Its translation is CASSIAFNQPQHF.

This chain links TRBV6-2 or TRBV6-3 with TRBJ2-3; TRBD2 matches 12 bases. Germline V gives CDR1 MNHEY, CDR2 SVGEGT. This CDR3 comprises 16 residues. V trimming: 4 bases; J trimming: 4 bases; junction bases outside the gene matches: 6. CDR3 sequence reads: CASSSPSGGAADTQYF. Written as DNA, the CDR3 is TGTGCCAGCAGTTCACCTAGCGGGGGGGCTGCAGATACGCAGTATTTT.